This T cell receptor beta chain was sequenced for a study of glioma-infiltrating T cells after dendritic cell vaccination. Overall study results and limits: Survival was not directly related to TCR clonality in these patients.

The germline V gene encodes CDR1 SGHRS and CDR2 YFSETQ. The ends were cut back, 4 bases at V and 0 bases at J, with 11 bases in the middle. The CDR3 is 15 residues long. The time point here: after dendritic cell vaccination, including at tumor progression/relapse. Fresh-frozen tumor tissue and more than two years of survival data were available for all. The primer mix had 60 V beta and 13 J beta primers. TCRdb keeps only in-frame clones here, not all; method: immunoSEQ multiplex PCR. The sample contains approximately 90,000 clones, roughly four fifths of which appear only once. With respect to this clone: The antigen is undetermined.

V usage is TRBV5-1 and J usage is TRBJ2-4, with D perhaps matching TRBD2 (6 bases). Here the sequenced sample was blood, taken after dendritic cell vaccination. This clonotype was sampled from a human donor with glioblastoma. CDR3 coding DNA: TGCGCCAGCAGCCGGGAGCCTCTAGCCAAAAACATTCAGTACTTC. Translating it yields CASSREPLAKNIQYF.